Sequencing of this T cell receptor (beta chain) was carried out in a study of blood T cells in healthy people across ages (dated by TCRdb to between 2014 and 2016). Turning to the overall study: In model experiments, template switching captured roughly one uniquely barcoded TCR beta cDNA molecule for every two T cells. Two additional independent replicas of 1 million unique cDNA reads from the same blood draw were analyzed for two donors (one aged 18 to 30 and one aged 80 or older). The study measured age-related changes in TCR beta repertoire diversity using deep sequencing normalized with unique cDNA molecular identifiers. To avoid experimental bias, donors of different ages were randomly spread across the sequencing lanes. The donors were divided into four age groups: young (average around 15 years), middle-aged (around 37), aged (approximately 64) and long-lived (roughly 82). The full study reports these points: Compared with the aged group, the long-lived group had more naive CD4+ T cells, fewer expanded clones and increased TCR diversity, a pattern suggesting age selection. Estimates of total diversity based on one million sequenced T cells were regarded as lower bounds and as underestimates. Since profiling was done on bulk unsorted PBMCs, naive and antigen-experienced compartments could not be conclusively compared. As age increased, observed TCR beta diversity per million T cells dropped in a roughly linear way, and a significant reduction was already evident by age 40. Because donor CMV infection status was unknown, age-related changes in expanded clonotypes were potentially confounded. A strong correlation was found between observed TCR beta diversity and the percentage of naive T cells measured by flow cytometry.

Library generation was performed with 5' RACE. Sequenced on an Illumina HiSeq 2500. A second PCR of about 6 to 11 cycles was run with a J-beta primer mix and a sample-barcoded 5' primer. Each TCR beta cDNA molecule received a unique molecular identifier from a template-switch 5' adaptor carrying 12 random nucleotides. Each sample yielded at least 3 million CDR3-containing paired-end reads. First-strand cDNA was synthesized from all RNA with the Mint cDNA synthesis kit, primed by a TRBC-specific oligonucleotide. All cDNA was treated with uracil-DNA glycosylase and then went through a first 18-cycle PCR with the universal primers M1SS and BC2_uni_R. The study's processing was this. Normalization of each sample was performed by random selection of 1 million high-quality reads, each carrying a distinct molecular identifier. Instead of being binned into consensus sequences, reads with shared molecular identifiers were discarded. MiTCR, with a Q25 quality threshold and the strictest error-elimination algorithm, was used for CDR3 identification, clonotype clustering and error correction. A nonparametric unseen species model with Euler transformation was used to estimate lower-bound total TCR beta diversity. TCRdb took the public reads, trimmed them with fastp at Q25, ran MiXCR for clone calling and kept in-frame beta chains. CDR3 protein duplicates are merged, each entry listing the most common genes and DNA. These V and J calls rely on TCRdb rather than the paper's analysis. For this sample the table gives about a million distinct CDR3 sequences, of which about 44% were detected only once. Of the sample, over 10% falls within the top ten clones.

The donors were a few dozen Caucasian individuals from Russia, aged 6 to 90 years, who were systemically healthy. Around 10 milliliters of peripheral blood were collected from each donor into EDTA-treated Vacutainer tubes. Ficoll-Paque density-gradient centrifugation was used to isolate PBMCs, with at least 7 million per sample. Trizol reagent was used to extract total RNA from the PBMCs, yielding at least 5.5 micrograms per sample. Naive CD45RAhigh/CD27high T cell percentages were measured by flow cytometry on a PBMC aliquot from every donor. From the cysteine through the phenylalanine, the CDR3 covers 17 amino acids. The entry retains the CDR3 DNA only, 51 bases that are in frame from base 1. Taken from the germline V gene, the CDR1 and CDR2 loops are MNHEY and SVGAGI. V and J are trimmed by 0 bases and 3 bases, and the gene matches miss 6 bases of the junction. This clonotype was detected a few times. This clone's antigen is unknown. The sample holds no much larger clone one base away, and base qualities are not on file.

The rearrangement joined TRBV6-5 to TRBJ1-4, with 8 middle bases fitting TRBD1. Source material: blood. This sequence was found in a man between 25 and 39 years old in good health. The nucleotide sequence is TGTGCCAGCAGTTACTCCGGGACAGGAGCTCCTAATGAAAAACTGTTTTTT. It specifies CASSYSGTGAPNEKLFF.